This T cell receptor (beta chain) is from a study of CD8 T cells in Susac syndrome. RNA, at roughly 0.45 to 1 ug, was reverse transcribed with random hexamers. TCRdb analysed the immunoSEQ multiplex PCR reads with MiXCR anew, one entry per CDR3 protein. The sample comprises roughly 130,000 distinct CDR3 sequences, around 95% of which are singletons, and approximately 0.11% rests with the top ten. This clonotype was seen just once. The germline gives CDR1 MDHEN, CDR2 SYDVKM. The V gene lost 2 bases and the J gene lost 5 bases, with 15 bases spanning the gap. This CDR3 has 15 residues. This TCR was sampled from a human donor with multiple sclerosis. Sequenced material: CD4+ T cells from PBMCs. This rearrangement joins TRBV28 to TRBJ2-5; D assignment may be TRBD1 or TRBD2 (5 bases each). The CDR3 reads CASSLGRGVGETQYF. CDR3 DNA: TGTGCCAGCAGTTTAGGAAGGGGAGTCGGGGAGACCCAGTACTTC.